These 6 T cell receptor beta chains were sequenced from one sample in a study of blood T cell repertoires in COVID-19. Profiled with immunoSEQ multiplex PCR; TCRdb holds only in-frame clones, not every one. The repertoire holds around 47,000 clones, with roughly four fifths as singletons. Sequences were obtained from peripheral blood. These receptor sequences come from a human donor in a cohort sampled during active COVID-19.

Written as DNA, the CDR3 is TGTGCCAGCAGCCACCGGAGCTGGGACGAGCAGTACGTC. Translating gives CASSHRSWDEQYV. This chain joins TRBV11-2 and TRBJ2-7; the D is unclear. V lost 5 bases and J lost 5, with 13 bases in between. The CDR3 is 13 amino acids. CDR1 is SGHAT, CDR2 FQNNGV, per germline.

This clone occurred once. The gene calls are TRBV4-3 and TRBJ2-1; D is perhaps TRBD1 (6 bases). CDR3 length: 15 residues. Germline V gene lookup returns CDR1 LGHNA and CDR2 YSLEER. Trimming pared 1 base from V and 4 bases from J, leaving 11 bases between. CDR3 amino acids: CASSQASTGYNEQFF. The CDR3 region has the DNA TGCGCCAGCAGCCAAGCCTCAACAGGGTACAATGAGCAGTTCTTC.

The chain recombines TRBV5-1 with TRBJ2-3, with D possibly TRBD2 on 6 matching bases. The CDR3 length is 13 residues. V lost 7 bases and J 6 bases, leaving 15 bases between the germline ends. CDR1 is SGHRS, CDR2 YFSETQ, per germline. The CDR3 protein is CASSDRGRDTQYF. Here the CDR3 DNA reads TGCGCCAGCTCTGACCGGGGGAGGGATACGCAGTATTTT.

The chain recombines TRBV28 with TRBJ2-7, with a possible D match to TRBD2 (7 bases). Germline CDR1 and CDR2: MDHEN and SYDVKM. V lost 2 bases and J lost 2, with 13 bases in between. CDR3 size: 15 residues. The CDR3 protein is CASSLGGGDPYEQYV. The CDR3, as DNA: TGTGCCAGCAGTTTAGGCGGGGGCGACCCCTACGAGCAGTACGTC.

This clone was counted only a few times. The chain is built from TRBV5-4 and TRBJ2-7, with a possible D match to TRBD2 (6 bases). Germline assignment: CDR1 SGHNT and CDR2 YYREEE (reference sequence). V dropped 1 base and J dropped 6 bases, with 14 bases sitting between them. This CDR3 spans 14 amino acids. The CDR3 DNA reads TGTGCCAGCAGCTTGTACCCAGGAGGGACCGAGCAGTACTTC. It codes for CASSLYPGGTEQYF.

The chain joins TRBV5-4 to TRBJ2-5; TRBD2 agrees at 11 bases. After removal of 1 base from V and 4 bases from J, the junction contained 6 bases not matched to a gene. Germline-derived CDR1 and CDR2 are SGHNT and YYREEE (reference sequence). The CDR3 runs to 16 residues. The DNA for the CDR3 is TGTGCCAGCAGCTTGAGTCTAGCGGGGGGAGGAGAGACCCAGTACTTC. It encodes CASSLSLAGGGETQYF.